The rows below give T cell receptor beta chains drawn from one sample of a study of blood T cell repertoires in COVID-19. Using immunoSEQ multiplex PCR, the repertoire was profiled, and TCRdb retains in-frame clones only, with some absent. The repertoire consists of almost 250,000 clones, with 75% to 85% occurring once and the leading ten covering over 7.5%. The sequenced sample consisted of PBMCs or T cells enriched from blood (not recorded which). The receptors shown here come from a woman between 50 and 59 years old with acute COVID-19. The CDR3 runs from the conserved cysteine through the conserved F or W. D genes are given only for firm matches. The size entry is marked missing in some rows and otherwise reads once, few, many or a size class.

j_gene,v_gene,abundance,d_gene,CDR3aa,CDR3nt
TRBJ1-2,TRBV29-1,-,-,CSVAREEWYGYTF,TGCAGCGTTGCCAGGGAGGAATGGTATGGCTACACCTTC
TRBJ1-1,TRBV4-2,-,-,CASSQEQKTEAFF,TGTGCCAGCAGCCAAGAACAGAAAACTGAAGCTTTCTTT
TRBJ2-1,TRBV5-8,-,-,CASSLLDRKQFF,TGTGCCAGCAGCTTGTTAGACAGGAAGCAGTTCTTC
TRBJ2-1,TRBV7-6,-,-,CASSLTAGWNEQFF,TGTGCCAGCAGCTTAACAGCAGGGTGGAATGAGCAGTTCTTC
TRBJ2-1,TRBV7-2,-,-,CASSLGDKSNEQFF,TGTGCCAGCAGCTTAGGTGACAAGAGTAATGAGCAGTTCTTC
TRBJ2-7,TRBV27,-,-,CASSWGDRNYEQYF,TGTGCCAGCAGTTGGGGCGACCGAAACTACGAGCAGTACTTC
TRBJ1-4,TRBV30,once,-,CAWSRTISGEKLFF,TGTGCCTGGAGTAGGACAATTTCAGGAGAAAAACTGTTTTTT
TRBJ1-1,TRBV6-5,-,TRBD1,CAGGTAIYTEAFF,TGTGCCGGAGGGACAGCTATTTACACTGAAGCTTTCTTT
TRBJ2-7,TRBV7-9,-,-,CASSFGQLPTYEQYF,TGTGCCAGCAGCTTCGGACAGCTCCCAACCTACGAGCAGTACTTC
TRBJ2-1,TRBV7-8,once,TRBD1,CASSVRDRVDNEQFF,TGTGCCAGCAGCGTCCGGGACAGGGTGGACAATGAGCAGTTCTTC
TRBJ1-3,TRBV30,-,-,CAWSQGRVGNTIYF,TGTGCCTGGTCCCAGGGGAGGGTCGGAAACACCATATATTTT
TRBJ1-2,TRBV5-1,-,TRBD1,CASSPGQGPYGYTF,TGCGCCAGCAGCCCAGGACAGGGACCTTATGGCTACACCTTC
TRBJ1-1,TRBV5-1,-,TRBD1,CASSSSGTGGAQAFF,TGCGCCAGCAGCTCATCAGGGACAGGGGGCGCACAGGCTTTCTTT
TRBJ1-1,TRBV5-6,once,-,CASSLVGAGQGTEAFF,TGTGCCAGCAGCTTGGTTGGAGCGGGGCAGGGCACTGAAGCTTTCTTT
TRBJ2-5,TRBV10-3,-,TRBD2,CATIGGGETQYF,TGTGCCACCATTGGGGGGGGAGAGACCCAGTACTTC
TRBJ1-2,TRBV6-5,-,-,CASRARQALNYGYTF,TGTGCCAGCAGGGCAAGACAGGCTCTCAACTATGGCTACACCTTC
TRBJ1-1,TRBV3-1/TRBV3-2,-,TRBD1,CASSQTGITEAFF,TGTGCCAGCAGCCAGACAGGGATCACTGAAGCTTTCTTT
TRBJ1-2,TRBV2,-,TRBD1,CASSGGGTDPLGYTF,TGTGCCAGCAGTGGAGGGGGGACAGATCCCCTTGGCTACACCTTC
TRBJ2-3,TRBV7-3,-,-,CASSLGFFTDTQYF,TGTGCCAGCAGCTTAGGCTTTTTCACAGATACGCAGTATTTT
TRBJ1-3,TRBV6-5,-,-,CASSSGHRRGNTIYF,TGTGCCAGCAGTTCCGGACACCGTAGGGGAAACACCATATATTTT
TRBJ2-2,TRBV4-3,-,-,CASSQAGGPGELFF,TGCGCCAGCAGCCAAGCTGGGGGCCCCGGGGAGCTGTTTTTT
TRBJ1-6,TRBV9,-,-,CASSPRERNSPLHF,TGTGCCAGCAGCCCACGGGAGAGGAATTCACCCCTCCACTTT
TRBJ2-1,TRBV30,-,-,CAWTPGESSYNEQFF,TGTGCCTGGACACCGGGGGAGAGCTCCTACAATGAGCAGTTCTTC
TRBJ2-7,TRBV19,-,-,CASSNSRGPGDEQYF,TGTGCCAGTAGTAACTCGCGGGGGCCGGGGGACGAGCAGTACTTC
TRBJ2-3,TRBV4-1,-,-,CASSLGSYQGNTQYF,TGCGCCAGCAGCCTTGGAAGCTACCAGGGGAATACGCAGTATTTT
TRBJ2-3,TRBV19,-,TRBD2,CASSMAGLASDTQYF,TGTGCCAGTAGTATGGCGGGACTAGCGTCAGATACGCAGTATTTT